These 13 T cell receptor beta chains came from one sample sequenced in a study of blood T cell repertoires in COVID-19. Profiled with immunoSEQ multiplex PCR; TCRdb holds only in-frame clones, not every one. The sample carries over 150,000 clones, more than 70% recorded once. Sequenced input: peripheral blood. The receptors derive from a young man with active or convalescent COVID-19.

This rearrangement joins TRBV12-3 or TRBV12-4 to TRBJ2-5; 7 positions agree with TRBD1. The V segment lost 3 bases and the J segment 4 bases; nucleotides outside the gene matches: 2. The CDR3 covers 13 residues. CDR3 loop: CASSLYRGETQYF. DNA for the CDR3: TGTGCCAGCAGTTTGTACAGGGGAGAGACCCAGTACTTC.

This chain connects TRBV5-6 to TRBJ1-5; D is undetermined. The CDR3 loop spans 15 amino acids. The ends were cut back, 0 bases at V and 10 bases at J, with 17 bases in the middle. Germline V lookup: CDR1 SGHDT, CDR2 YYEEEE. This chain's CDR3 is CASSLALTPFDPQHF. The CDR3 DNA is TGTGCCAGCAGCTTGGCCCTCACTCCATTTGATCCCCAGCATTTT. The entire variable domain, with the rest obtained from reference TRBV5-6 and TRBJ1-5, is as follows: DAGVTQSPTHLIKTRGQQVTLRCSPKSGHDTVSWYQQALGQGPQFIFQYYEEEERQRGNFPDRFSGHQFPNYSSELNVNALLLGDSALYLCASSLALTPFDPQHFGDGTRLSIL.

The genes are TRBV9 and TRBJ1-2; 12 bases align to TRBD1. Germline V lookup: CDR1 SGDLS, CDR2 YYNGEE. The CDR3 extends over 15 amino acids. The ends lost 4 bases at V and 12 bases at J; junction bases unmatched: 13. Here the CDR3 reads CASSQGWDRGLVNTF. The DNA of the CDR3 is TGTGCCAGCAGCCAGGGGTGGGACAGGGGGCTGGTAAACACCTTC.

The chain carries TRBV5-6 and TRBJ1-6; D ambiguous. This CDR3 has 15 residues. The germline gives CDR1 SGHDT, CDR2 YYEEEE. V was trimmed by 4 bases and J by 2 bases, leaving 10 bases between them. CDR3 nucleotide sequence: TGTGCCAGCAGCCACGGTAGCCCCTATAATTCACCCCTCCACTTT. Encoded protein: CASSHGSPYNSPLHF.

This clone occurred once. The chain is built from TRBV9 and TRBJ2-2, with TRBD1 matching 8 bases. Trimming at V came to 8 bases and at J to 6 bases, leaving 12 bases not matched to a gene. Germline V gene data show CDR1 as SGDLS and CDR2 as YYNGEE. The CDR3 runs to 15 residues. The CDR3 is CASTSGGLIPGELFF. The CDR3 nucleotides read TGTGCCAGTACTTCAGGGGGCTTAATTCCCGGGGAGCTGTTTTTT. The whole variable domain, filled in from reference TRBV9 and TRBJ2-2, reads DSGVTQTPKHLITATGQRVTLRCSPRSGDLSVYWYQQSLDQGLQFLIQYYNGEERAKGNILERFSAQQFPDLHSELNLSSLELGDSALYFCASTSGGLIPGELFFGEGSRLTVL.

This chain uses TRBV4-1 with TRBJ1-2; TRBD1 might be the D (5 bases). Trimming stripped 3 bases from V and 8 bases from J, with 13 bases between. The CDR3 is made up of 13 amino acids. Per germline, CDR1 MGHRA and CDR2 YSYEKL. The CDR3 region is CASSQGRAQGYTF. In DNA form, the CDR3 reads TGCGCCAGCAGCCAGGGCAGGGCGCAAGGCTACACCTTC.

The genes are TRBV19 and TRBJ1-1; D is uncertain. Trimming stripped 6 bases from V and 4 bases from J, with 12 bases between. Germline V gives CDR1 LNHDA, CDR2 SQIVND (reference sequence). The CDR3 contains 13 residues. The chain's CDR3 is CASRDPGVTEAFF. As DNA, the CDR3 is TGTGCCAGTAGGGATCCCGGGGTCACTGAAGCTTTCTTT.

A few counts support this clone. This chain's CDR3 is CASSPLSGYEQFF. The CDR3 DNA reads as TGTGCCAGCAGCCCTCTCAGCGGGTATGAGCAGTTCTTC. The chain employs TRBV3-1 (or the pseudogene TRBV3-2) and TRBJ2-1, with D possibly matching TRBD2 (6 bases). This CDR3 is built from 13 residues. Trimming removed 4 bases from V and 8 bases from J, with 12 bases in between. Germline V gene sequence: CDR1 LGHDT, CDR2 YNNKEL (reference sequence).

This clone was counted between two and nine times. The chain couples TRBV11-3 to TRBJ2-3; 10 bases fit TRBD2. Germline V gene lookup returns CDR1 SGHNT and CDR2 YENEEA. J was trimmed by 2 bases and V by 5 bases; bases with no gene match: 4. CDR3 length: 15 residues. The CDR3 sequence is CASSSGGAVTDTQYF. For the CDR3, the DNA is TGTGCCAGCAGCAGCGGGGGGGCCGTCACAGATACGCAGTATTTT.

The chain carries TRBV10-3 and TRBJ2-7; the D gene is possibly TRBD2 (6 bases). V dropped 2 bases and J dropped 0 bases, with 11 bases sitting between them. The germline V gene encodes CDR1 ENHRY and CDR2 SYGVKD. There are 15 residues in the CDR3. Written as DNA, the CDR3 is TGTGCCATCAGTGAGCCGACTAGGTTCTCCTACGAGCAGTACTTC. Encoded protein: CAISEPTRFSYEQYF.

V is TRBV19 and J is TRBJ1-1, with D possibly TRBD1 on 6 matching bases. The CDR3 extends over 12 amino acids. Trimming took off 5 bases at V and 6 bases at J, with 10 bases between the two ends. Germline V gene lookup returns CDR1 LNHDA and CDR2 SQIVND (reference sequence). CDR3 residues: CASSPGTSEAFF. The CDR3 DNA is TGTGCCAGTAGTCCCGGGACATCTGAAGCTTTCTTT. The full variable domain, in which reference TRBV19 and TRBJ1-1 provide the parts outside the CDR3, is DGGITQSPKYLFRKEGQNVTLSCEQNLNHDAMYWYRQDPGQGLRLIYYSQIVNDFQKGDIAEGYSVSREKKESFPLTVTSAQKNPTAFYLCASSPGTSEAFFGQGTRLTVV.

This clone was seen only once. In DNA form, the CDR3 reads TGTGCCAGCAGCTTAGGCGCAGGGTCCCTGAGCAATGAGCAGTTCTTC. Amino acid sequence: CASSLGAGSLSNEQFF. The chain employs TRBV11-3 and TRBJ2-1; D perhaps matches TRBD1 (5 bases). This CDR3 spans 16 amino acids. Per germline, CDR1 SGHNT and CDR2 YENEEA. V lost 1 base and J lost 6, with 16 bases in between.

CDR3 region: CASSVAPPSTGDTDTQYF. CDR3 DNA sequence: TGTGCCAGCAGCGTAGCCCCACCTTCTACGGGAGACACAGATACGCAGTATTTT. V usage is TRBV9 and J usage is TRBJ2-3; D might be TRBD2 (6 bases). The CDR3 loop spans 18 amino acids. The germline gives CDR1 SGDLS, CDR2 YYNGEE. Trimming left V 0 bases short and J 2 bases short, with 19 bases between.